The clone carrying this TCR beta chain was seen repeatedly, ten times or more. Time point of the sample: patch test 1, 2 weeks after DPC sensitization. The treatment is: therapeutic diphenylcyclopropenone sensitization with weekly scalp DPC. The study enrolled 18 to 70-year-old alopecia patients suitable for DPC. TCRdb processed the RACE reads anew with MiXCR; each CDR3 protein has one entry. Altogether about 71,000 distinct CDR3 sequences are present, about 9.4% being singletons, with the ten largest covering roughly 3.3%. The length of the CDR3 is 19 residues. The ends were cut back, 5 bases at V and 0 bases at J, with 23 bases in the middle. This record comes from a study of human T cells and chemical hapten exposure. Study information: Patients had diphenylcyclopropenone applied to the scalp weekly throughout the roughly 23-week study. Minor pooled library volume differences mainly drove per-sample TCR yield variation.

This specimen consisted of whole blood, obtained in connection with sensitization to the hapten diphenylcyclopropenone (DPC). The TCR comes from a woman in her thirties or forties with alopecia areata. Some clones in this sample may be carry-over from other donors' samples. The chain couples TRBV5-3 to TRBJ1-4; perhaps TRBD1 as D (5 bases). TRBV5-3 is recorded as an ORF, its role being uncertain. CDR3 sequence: CARRPPGRQGPPTNEKLFF. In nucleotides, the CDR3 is TGTGCCAGAAGACCTCCGGGGAGGCAGGGTCCCCCAACTAATGAAAAACTGTTTTTT.